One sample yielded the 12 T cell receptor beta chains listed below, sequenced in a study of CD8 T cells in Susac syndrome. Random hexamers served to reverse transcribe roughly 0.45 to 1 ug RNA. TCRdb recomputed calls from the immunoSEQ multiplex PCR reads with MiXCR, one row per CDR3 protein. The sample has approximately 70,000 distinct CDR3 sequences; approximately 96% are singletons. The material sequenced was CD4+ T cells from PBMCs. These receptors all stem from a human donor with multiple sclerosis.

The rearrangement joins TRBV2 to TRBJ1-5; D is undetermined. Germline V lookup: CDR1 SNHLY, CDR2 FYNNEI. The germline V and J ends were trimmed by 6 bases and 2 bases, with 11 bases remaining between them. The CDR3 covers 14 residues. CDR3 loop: CASRADMGNQPQHF. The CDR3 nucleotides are TGTGCCAGCAGGGCCGACATGGGCAATCAGCCCCAGCATTTT.

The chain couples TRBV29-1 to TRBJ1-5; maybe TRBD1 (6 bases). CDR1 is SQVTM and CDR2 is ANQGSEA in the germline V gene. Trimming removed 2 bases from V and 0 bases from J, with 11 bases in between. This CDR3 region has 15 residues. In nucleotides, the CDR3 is TGCAGCGTTGAATTTGAGGGGGGTAGCAATCAGCCCCAGCATTTT. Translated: CSVEFEGGSNQPQHF.

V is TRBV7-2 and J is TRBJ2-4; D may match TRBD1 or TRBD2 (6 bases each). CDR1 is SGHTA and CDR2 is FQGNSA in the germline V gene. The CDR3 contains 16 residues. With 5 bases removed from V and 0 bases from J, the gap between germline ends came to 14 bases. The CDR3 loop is CASSPLGGLAKNIQYF. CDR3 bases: TGTGCCAGCAGCCCCCTGGGGGGCCTAGCCAAAAACATTCAGTACTTC.

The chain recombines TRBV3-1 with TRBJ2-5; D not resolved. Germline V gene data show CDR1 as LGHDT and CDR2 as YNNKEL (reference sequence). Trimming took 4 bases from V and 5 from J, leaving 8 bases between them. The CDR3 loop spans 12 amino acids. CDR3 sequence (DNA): TGTGCCAGCAGCCCCAGGTGGGAGACCCAGTACTTC. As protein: CASSPRWETQYF.

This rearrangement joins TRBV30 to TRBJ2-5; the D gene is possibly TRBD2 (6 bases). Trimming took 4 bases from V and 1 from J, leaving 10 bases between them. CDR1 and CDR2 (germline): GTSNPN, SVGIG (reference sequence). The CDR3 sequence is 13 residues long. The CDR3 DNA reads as TGTGCCTGGACTCGGGGGTCCCAAGAGACCCAGTACTTC. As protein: CAWTRGSQETQYF.

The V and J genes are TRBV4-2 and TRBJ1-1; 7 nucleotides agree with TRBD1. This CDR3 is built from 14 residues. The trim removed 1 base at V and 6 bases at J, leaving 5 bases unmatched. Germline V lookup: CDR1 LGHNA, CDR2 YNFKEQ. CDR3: CASSQGDSRSEAFF. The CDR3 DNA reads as TGTGCCAGCAGCCAAGGGGACAGTCGATCTGAAGCTTTCTTT.

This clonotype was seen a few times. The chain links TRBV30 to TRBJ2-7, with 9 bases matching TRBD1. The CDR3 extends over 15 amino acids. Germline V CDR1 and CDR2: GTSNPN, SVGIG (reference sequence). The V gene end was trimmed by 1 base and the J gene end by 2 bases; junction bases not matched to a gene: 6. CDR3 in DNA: TGTGCCTGGAGTGGAGACAGGGGGATCGCCTACGAGCAGTACTTC. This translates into CAWSGDRGIAYEQYF.

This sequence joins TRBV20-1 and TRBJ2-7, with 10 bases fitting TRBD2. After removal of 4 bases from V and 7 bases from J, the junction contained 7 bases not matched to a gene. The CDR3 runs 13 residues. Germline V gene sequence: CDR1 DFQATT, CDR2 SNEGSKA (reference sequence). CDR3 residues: CSAKRGGMSEQYF. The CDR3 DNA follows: TGCAGTGCTAAGCGGGGGGGCATGAGTGAGCAGTACTTC.

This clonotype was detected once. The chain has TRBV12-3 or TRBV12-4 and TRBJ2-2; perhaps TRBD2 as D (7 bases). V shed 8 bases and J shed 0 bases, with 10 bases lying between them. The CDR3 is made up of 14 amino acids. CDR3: CASGRGTNTGELFF. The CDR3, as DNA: TGTGCCAGCGGGAGGGGGACGAACACCGGGGAGCTGTTTTTT.

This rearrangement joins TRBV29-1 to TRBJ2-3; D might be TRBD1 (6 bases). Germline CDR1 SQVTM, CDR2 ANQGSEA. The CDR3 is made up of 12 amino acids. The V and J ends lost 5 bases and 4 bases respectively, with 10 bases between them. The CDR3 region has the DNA TGCAGCGTTCCACAGGGAGCAGATACGCAGTATTTT. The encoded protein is CSVPQGADTQYF.

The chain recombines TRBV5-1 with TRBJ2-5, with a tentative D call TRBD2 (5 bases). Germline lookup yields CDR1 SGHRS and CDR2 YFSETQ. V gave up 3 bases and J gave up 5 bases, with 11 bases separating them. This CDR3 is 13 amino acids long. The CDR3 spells CASSSVAIETQYF. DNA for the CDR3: TGCGCCAGCAGCTCCGTAGCGATTGAGACCCAGTACTTC.

The CDR3 DNA is TGCGCCAGCACCCTAGCGGGGGTTAGAGATACGCAGTATTTT. Its protein product is CASTLAGVRDTQYF. This sequence joins TRBV5-1 and TRBJ2-3, with TRBD2 matching over 10 bases. The V and J ends lost 6 bases and 5 bases, in that order; junction bases with no gene match: 6. The CDR3 runs 14 residues. Germline assignment: CDR1 SGHRS and CDR2 YFSETQ.